The next 10 T cell receptor beta chains were all read from a single sample in a study of tumor and adjacent non-tumor tissue in lung cancer (dated by TCRdb to the late 2010s). RNA was isolated from bulk unsorted tissue, and RNA quality was assessed with a NanoDrop ND-1000 and an Agilent 2100. Receptors were amplified or captured by multiplex PCR. The sample was run on an Illumina HiSeq 2500. TCRbeta libraries were built by three rounds of nested PCR using primers (Table S4), following protocols modified from ARM-PCR. Through fastp at Q25 and MiXCR, TCRdb rebuilt clones from the public reads, retaining in-frame beta chains. Every entry covers one CDR3 protein and lists the most common genes and DNA from its rows. Across this sample there are 81,000 or so distinct CDR3 sequences, with around 80% seen only once. Together, the top ten hold more than 10% of the sample. The sequencing sample was made of lung tumor tissue. The receptors here all came from a woman between 45 and 65 years old with non-small cell lung cancer.

The rearrangement links TRBV4-1 to TRBJ2-5; 13 bases are a match to TRBD2. The V gene's germline CDR1 is MGHRA and CDR2 YSYEKL. The CDR3 totals 17 residues. The CDR3 DNA reads TGCACCTGCAGCCAAGGGGAAGGACTAGCGGGAGTAGAGACCCAGTACTTC. As protein: CTCSQGEGLAGVETQYF.

This clonotype has a handful of counts. This may arise from a read error, as a much more abundant clone is one base away. This chain joins TRBV7-2 and TRBJ2-5; D ambiguous. The CDR3 is 11 amino acids. The germline gives CDR1 SGHTA, CDR2 FQGNSA. V gave up 3 bases and J gave up 4 bases, with 3 bases separating them. Here the CDR3 DNA reads TGTGCCAGCAGCTTGACAGAGACCCAGTACTTC. The encoded protein is CASSLTETQYF. Combining the CDR3 with reference TRBV7-2 and TRBJ2-5 gives the whole variable domain GAGVSQSPSNKVTEKGKDVELRCDPISGHTALYWYRQSLGQGLEFLIYFQGNSAPDKSGLPSDRFSAERTGGSVSTLTIQRTQQEDSAVYLCASSLTETQYFGPGTRLLVL.

This rearrangement joins TRBV20-1 to TRBJ2-1, with D unclear. CDR3 length: 14 residues. Germline-derived CDR1 and CDR2 are DFQATT and SNEGSKA (reference sequence). CDR3 residues: CIVDPSWAYNEQFF. The CDR3 nucleotides read TGCATTGTTGATCCTAGTTGGGCCTACAATGAGCAGTTCTTC.

As for this clonotype: Mismatch with germline at one junction end may stem from a read error. V usage is TRBV20-1 and J usage is TRBJ1-4, with TRBD1 as a possible D gene (6 bases). This CDR3 region has 17 residues. The V gene's germline CDR1 is DFQATT and CDR2 SNEGSKA (reference sequence). The CDR3 spells CSARQGREGATNEKLIF. In nucleotides, the CDR3 is TGCAGTGCTAGACAGGGGAGGGAAGGGGCAACTAATGAAAAACTGATTTTT.

The table lists this clonotype with a count of one. A much bigger clone sits one base away, suggesting this may be a read error. The DNA of the CDR3 is TGTACCACCAGTGAGAGGCGGGCCCGGGATACGCAGTATTTT. It translates to CTTSERRARDTQYF. This chain uses TRBV24-1 with TRBJ2-3, with a tentative D call TRBD2 (5 bases). This CDR3 region has 14 residues. Germline values: CDR1 KGHDR, CDR2 SFDVKD.

Points on this clonotype: The junction does not match germline at one end; this may be a read error. V gene TRBV20-1 combines with J gene TRBJ2-1, with 9 bases fitting TRBD2. This CDR3 is built from 19 residues. Germline assignment: CDR1 DFQATT and CDR2 SNEGSKA (reference sequence). The CDR3 here is CSVRDSGMLAGRSYNERFF. DNA for the CDR3: TGCAGTGTTAGAGATAGCGGTATGCTAGCGGGACGCTCCTACAATGAGCGGTTCTTC.

As concerns this clonotype: The CDR3 carries no conserved terminal phenylalanine or tryptophan, so it likely arises from a read error. The chain combines TRBV29-1 with TRBJ2-3, with 9 bases identical to TRBD1. Germline V lookup: CDR1 SQVTM, CDR2 ANQGSEA. The CDR3 consists of 15 residues. CDR3 DNA: TGCAGCGTTGAGGGGGTACAGGGGGCGTCAGATATGCAGTATTCT. Its protein is CSVEGVQGASDMQYS.

As for this clonotype: Possible read error: a much larger clone is one base away. The rearrangement uses TRBV7-9 and TRBJ1-2; no reliable D call. CDR3 size: 12 residues. Germline V gives CDR1 SEHNR, CDR2 FQNEAQ (reference sequence). CDR3 amino acids: CASTLGSGGYTF. The CDR3 region has the DNA TGTGCCAGCACCTTAGGTTCGGGTGGCTACACCTTC.

As to this clonotype: Relative to the germline gene, one junction end is altered; a read error may explain this. J is TRBJ2-7 and V is TRBV20-1, with TRBD1 identical over 12 bases. Germline CDR1 DFQATT, CDR2 SNEGSKA (reference sequence). This CDR3 contains 14 residues. This CDR3 reads CSAEPGTGGYGQYF. For the CDR3, the DNA is TGCAGTGCTGAGCCCGGGACAGGGGGCTACGGGCAGTACTTT.

This clonotype was observed a single time. CDR3 sequence (DNA): TGCAGTGCTACTGCTTTCTGTAACGAGCAGTACTTC. This codes for CSATAFCNEQYF. The V call is TRBV20-1, the J call TRBJ2-7, with D hard to call. Germline CDR1 is DFQATT and CDR2 is SNEGSKA (reference sequence). This CDR3 has 12 residues. The V gene lost 4 bases and the J gene lost 5 bases, with 12 bases spanning the gap.